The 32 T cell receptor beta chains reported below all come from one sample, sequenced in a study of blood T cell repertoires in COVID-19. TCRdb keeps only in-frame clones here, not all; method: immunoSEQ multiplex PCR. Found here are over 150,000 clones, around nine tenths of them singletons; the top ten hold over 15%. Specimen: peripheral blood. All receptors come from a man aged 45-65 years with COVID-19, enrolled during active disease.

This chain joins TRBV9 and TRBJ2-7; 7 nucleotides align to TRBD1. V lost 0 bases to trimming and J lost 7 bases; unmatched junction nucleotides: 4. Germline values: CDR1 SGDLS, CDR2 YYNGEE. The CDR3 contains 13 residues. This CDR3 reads CASSVGRGKEQYF. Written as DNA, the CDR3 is TGTGCCAGCAGCGTAGGCAGGGGGAAAGAGCAGTACTTC.

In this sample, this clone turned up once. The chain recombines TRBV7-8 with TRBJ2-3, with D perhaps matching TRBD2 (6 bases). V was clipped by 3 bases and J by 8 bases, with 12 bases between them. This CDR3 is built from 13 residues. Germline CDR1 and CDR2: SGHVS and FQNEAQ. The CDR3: CASSLEAGGTQYF. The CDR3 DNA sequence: TGTGCCAGCAGCTTGGAGGCCGGGGGTACGCAGTATTTT.

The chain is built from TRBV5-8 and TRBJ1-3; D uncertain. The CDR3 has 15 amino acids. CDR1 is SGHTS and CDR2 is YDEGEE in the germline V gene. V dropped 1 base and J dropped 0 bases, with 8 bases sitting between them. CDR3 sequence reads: CASSLIGRSGNTIYF. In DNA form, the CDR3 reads TGTGCCAGCAGCTTGATTGGGCGCTCTGGAAACACCATATATTTT.

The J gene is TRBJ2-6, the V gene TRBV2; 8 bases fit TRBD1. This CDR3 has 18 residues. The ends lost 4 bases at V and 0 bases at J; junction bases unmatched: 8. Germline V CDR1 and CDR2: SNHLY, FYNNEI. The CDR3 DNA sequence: TGTGCCAGCAGTGCCAGGGGGCGAACTATCTCTGGGGCCAACGTCCTGACTTTC. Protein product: CASSARGRTISGANVLTF.

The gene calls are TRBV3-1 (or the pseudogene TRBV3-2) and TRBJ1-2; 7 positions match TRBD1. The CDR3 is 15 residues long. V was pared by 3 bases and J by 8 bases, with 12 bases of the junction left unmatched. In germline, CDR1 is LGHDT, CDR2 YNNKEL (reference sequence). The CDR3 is CASSQVDREVRGYTF. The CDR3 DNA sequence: TGTGCCAGCAGCCAGGTTGACAGGGAGGTACGAGGCTACACCTTC.

CDR3 sequence (DNA): TGTGCCAGCAGTAACGGACAGGGTGGCACTGAAGCTTTCTTT. This gives the protein CASSNGQGGTEAFF. V gene TRBV6-5 combines with J gene TRBJ1-1, with 8 bases that match TRBD1. Germline-derived CDR1 and CDR2 are MNHEY and SVGAGI. The J segment lost 4 bases and the V segment lost 5 bases, leaving 6 bases of the junction unmatched. This CDR3 is 14 amino acids long.

Written as DNA, the CDR3 is TGCGCCAGCAGCCGGGACAGCCCGAACACCGGGGAGCTGTTTTTT. This encodes CASSRDSPNTGELFF. V gene TRBV5-1 combines with J gene TRBJ2-2; the match to TRBD1 covers 7 bases. Germline V gene data show CDR1 as SGHRS and CDR2 as YFSETQ. Trimming at V came to 4 bases and at J to 0 bases, leaving 3 bases not matched to a gene. This CDR3 is 15 amino acids long.

CDR3 amino acids: CASSPDTVRNTGELFF. CDR3 coding DNA: TGCGCCAGCAGCCCTGACACGGTTAGGAACACCGGGGAGCTGTTTTTT. This chain joins TRBV5-1 and TRBJ2-2; D not certain. The germline CDR1 and CDR2 sequences are SGHRS and YFSETQ. The CDR3 totals 16 residues. The ends were cut back, 4 bases at V and 1 base at J, with 14 bases in the middle.

The CDR3 DNA follows: TGTGCCAGCAGCTTTGGGACAGGGGGAGAGCAGTACTTC. Residues: CASSFGTGGEQYF. The chain combines TRBV7-9 with TRBJ2-7, with 11 bases matching TRBD1. The CDR3 covers 13 residues. Germline CDR1 reads SEHNR; CDR2 reads FQNEAQ (reference sequence). The ends lost 3 bases at V and 7 bases at J; junction bases unmatched: 2. Supplemented by reference TRBV7-9 and TRBJ2-7, the full variable domain reads DTGVSQNPRHKITKRGQNVTFRCDPISEHNRLYWYRQTLGQGPEFLTYFQNEAQLEKSRLLSDRFSAERPKGSFSTLEIQRTEQGDSAMYLCASSFGTGGEQYFGPGTRLTVT.

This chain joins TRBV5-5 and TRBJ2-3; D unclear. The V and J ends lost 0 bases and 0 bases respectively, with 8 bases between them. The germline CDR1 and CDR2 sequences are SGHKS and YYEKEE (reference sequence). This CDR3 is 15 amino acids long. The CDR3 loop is CASSLDGSSTDTQYF. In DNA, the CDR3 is TGTGCCAGCAGCTTGGACGGTTCTAGCACAGATACGCAGTATTTT.

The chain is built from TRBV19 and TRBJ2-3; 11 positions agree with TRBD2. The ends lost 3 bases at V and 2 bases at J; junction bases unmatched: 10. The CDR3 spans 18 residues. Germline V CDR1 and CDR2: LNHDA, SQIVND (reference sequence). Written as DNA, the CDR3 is TGTGCCAGTAGTATTCGGCACCTAGCGGGAGGCCCCACAGATACGCAGTATTTT. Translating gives CASSIRHLAGGPTDTQYF.

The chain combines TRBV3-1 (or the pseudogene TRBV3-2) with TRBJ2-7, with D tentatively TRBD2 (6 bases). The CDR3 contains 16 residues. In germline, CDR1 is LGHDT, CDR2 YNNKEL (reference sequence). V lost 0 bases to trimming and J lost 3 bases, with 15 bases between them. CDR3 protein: CASSQEFGLRLYEQYF. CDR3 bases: TGTGCCAGCAGCCAAGAGTTTGGACTACGCCTCTACGAGCAGTACTTC.

The CDR3 loop is CASSRAGAQFF. The CDR3 DNA is TGTGCCAGTAGTAGGGCGGGAGCCCAGTTCTTC. The chain joins TRBV19 to TRBJ2-1, with 7 bases lining up with TRBD2. CDR3 size: 11 residues. The V gene's germline CDR1 is LNHDA and CDR2 SQIVND (reference sequence). Trimming removed 4 bases from V and 13 bases from J; junction bases left unmatched: 4.

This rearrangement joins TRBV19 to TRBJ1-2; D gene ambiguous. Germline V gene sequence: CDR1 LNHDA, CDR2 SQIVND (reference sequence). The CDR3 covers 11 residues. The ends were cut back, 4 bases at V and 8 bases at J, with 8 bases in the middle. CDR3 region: CASSRDVGYTF. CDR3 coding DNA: TGTGCCAGTAGTAGAGACGTCGGCTACACCTTC.

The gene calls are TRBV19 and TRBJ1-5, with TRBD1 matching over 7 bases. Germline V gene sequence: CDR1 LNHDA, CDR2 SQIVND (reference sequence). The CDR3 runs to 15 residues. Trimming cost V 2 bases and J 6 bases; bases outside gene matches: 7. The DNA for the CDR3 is TGTGCCAGTAGTATACGGTCAGGGGGACGTCAGCCCCAGCATTTT. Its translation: CASSIRSGGRQPQHF.

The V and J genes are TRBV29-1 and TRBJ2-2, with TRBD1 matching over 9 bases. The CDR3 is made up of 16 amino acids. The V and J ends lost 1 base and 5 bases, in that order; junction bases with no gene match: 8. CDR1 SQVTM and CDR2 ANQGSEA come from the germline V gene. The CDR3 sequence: CSVEGFGTGLTGELFF. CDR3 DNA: TGCAGCGTTGAAGGCTTCGGGACAGGGCTTACCGGGGAGCTGTTTTTT.

The chain's CDR3 is CASSQEVRGQMNTEAFF. CDR3 sequence (DNA): TGCGCCAGCAGCCAAGAAGTGAGGGGACAGATGAACACTGAAGCTTTCTTT. The rearrangement joins TRBV4-1 to TRBJ1-1, with 7 bases identical to TRBD1. The CDR3 spans 17 residues. Germline CDR1 and CDR2: MGHRA and YSYEKL. J lost 0 bases, V lost 0 bases, and 7 bases had no gene match.

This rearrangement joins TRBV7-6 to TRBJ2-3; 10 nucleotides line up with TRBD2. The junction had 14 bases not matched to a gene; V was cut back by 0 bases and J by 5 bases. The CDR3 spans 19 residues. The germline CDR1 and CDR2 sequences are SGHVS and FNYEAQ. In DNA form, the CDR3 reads TGTGCCAGCAGCTTAGCGCGGGGTCAGCGGGGGGGCTCAGGAGATACGCAGTATTTT. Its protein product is CASSLARGQRGGSGDTQYF.

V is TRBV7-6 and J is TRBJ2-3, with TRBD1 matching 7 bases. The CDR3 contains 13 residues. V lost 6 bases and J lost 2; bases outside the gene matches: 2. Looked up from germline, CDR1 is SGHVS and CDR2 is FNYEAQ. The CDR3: CASRGTATDTQYF. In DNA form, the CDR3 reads TGTGCCAGCAGAGGGACAGCCACAGATACGCAGTATTTT.

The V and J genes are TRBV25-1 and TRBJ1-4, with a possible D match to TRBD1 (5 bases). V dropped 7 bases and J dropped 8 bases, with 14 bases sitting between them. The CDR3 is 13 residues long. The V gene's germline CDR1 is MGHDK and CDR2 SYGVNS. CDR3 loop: CASTGGGWEKLFF. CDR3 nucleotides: TGTGCCAGCACTGGGGGGGGTTGGGAAAAACTGTTTTTT.

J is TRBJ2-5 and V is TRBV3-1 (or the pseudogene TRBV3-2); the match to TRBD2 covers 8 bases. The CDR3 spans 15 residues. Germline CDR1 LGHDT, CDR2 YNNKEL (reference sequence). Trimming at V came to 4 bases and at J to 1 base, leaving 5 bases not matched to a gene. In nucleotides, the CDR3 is TGTGCCAGCAGCCTCCTAGCGGGCCTCCAAGAGACCCAGTACTTC. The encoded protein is CASSLLAGLQETQYF.

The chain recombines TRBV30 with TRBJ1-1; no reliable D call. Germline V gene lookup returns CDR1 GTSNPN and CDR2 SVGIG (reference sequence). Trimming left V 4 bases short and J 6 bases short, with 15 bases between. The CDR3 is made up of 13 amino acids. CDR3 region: CAWTPRGIAEAFF. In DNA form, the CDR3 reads TGTGCCTGGACCCCGCGGGGAATCGCTGAAGCTTTCTTT.

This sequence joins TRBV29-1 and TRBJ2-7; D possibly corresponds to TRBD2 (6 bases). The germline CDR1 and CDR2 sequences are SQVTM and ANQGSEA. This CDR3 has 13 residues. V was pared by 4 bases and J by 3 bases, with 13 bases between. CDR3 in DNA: TGCAGCGTTGCCCCGGCCGGGGGCTACGAGCAGTACTTC. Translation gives CSVAPAGGYEQYF.

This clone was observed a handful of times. CDR3 region: CASSRDRDTGELFF. For the CDR3, the DNA is TGTGCCAGCAGTCGGGACAGAGACACCGGGGAGCTGTTTTTT. This sequence joins TRBV6-6 and TRBJ2-2, with 7 bases fitting TRBD1. CDR1 and CDR2 from the germline V gene are MNHNY and SVGAGI (reference sequence). The CDR3 is 14 residues long. V lost 5 bases and J lost 3; bases outside the gene matches: 3.

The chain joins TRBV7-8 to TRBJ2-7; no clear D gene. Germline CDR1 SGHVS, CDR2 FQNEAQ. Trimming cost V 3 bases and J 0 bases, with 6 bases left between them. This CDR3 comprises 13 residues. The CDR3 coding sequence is TGTGCCAGCAGCTTCCCGTACTCCTACGAGCAGTACTTC. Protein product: CASSFPYSYEQYF. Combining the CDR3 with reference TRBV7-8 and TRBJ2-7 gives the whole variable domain GAGVSQSPRYKVAKRGQDVALRCDPISGHVSLFWYQQALGQGPEFLTYFQNEAQLDKSGLPSDRFFAERPEGSVSTLKIQRTQQEDSAVYLCASSFPYSYEQYFGPGTRLTVT.

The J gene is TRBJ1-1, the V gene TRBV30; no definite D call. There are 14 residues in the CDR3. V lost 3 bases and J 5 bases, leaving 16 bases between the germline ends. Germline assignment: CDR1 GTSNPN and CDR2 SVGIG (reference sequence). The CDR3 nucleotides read TGTGCCTGGAGAGGTGCGGCAGCCGAGACTGAAGCTTTCTTT. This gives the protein CAWRGAAAETEAFF.

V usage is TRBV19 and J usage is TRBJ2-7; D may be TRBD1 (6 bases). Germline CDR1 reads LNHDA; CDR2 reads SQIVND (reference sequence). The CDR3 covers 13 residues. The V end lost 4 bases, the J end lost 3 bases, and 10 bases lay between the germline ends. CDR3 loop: CASSRTDSYEQYF. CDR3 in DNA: TGTGCCAGTAGTAGAACGGACAGCTACGAGCAGTACTTC.

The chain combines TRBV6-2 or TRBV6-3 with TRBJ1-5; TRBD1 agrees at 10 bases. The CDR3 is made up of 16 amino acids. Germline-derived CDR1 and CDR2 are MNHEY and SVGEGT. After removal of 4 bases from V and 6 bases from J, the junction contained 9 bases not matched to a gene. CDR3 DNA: TGTGCCAGCAGTTGGCGACAGGGGGCGCAGAGTCAGCCCCAGCATTTT. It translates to CASSWRQGAQSQPQHF.

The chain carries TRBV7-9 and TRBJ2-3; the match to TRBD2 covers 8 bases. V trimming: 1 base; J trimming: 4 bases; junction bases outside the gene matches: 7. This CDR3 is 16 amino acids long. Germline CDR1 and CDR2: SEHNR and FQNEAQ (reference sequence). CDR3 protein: CASSLGSGGAPDTQYF. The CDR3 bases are TGTGCCAGCAGCTTAGGCTCGGGAGGGGCCCCAGATACGCAGTATTTT.

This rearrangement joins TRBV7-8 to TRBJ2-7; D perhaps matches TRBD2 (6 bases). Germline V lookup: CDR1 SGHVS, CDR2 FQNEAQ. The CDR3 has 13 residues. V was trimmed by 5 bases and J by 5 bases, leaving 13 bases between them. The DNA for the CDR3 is TGTGCCAGCAGCGAGACGGGGGTCGACGAGCAGTACTTC. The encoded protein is CASSETGVDEQYF. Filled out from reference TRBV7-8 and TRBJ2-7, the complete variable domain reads GAGVSQSPRYKVAKRGQDVALRCDPISGHVSLFWYQQALGQGPEFLTYFQNEAQLDKSGLPSDRFFAERPEGSVSTLKIQRTQQEDSAVYLCASSETGVDEQYFGPGTRLTVT.

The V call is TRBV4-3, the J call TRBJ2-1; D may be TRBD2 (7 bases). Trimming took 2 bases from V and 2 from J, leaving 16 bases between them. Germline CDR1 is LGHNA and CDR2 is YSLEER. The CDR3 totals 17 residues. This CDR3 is CASSQLPGAGAYNEQFF. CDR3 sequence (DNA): TGCGCCAGCAGCCAATTGCCGGGGGCGGGGGCCTACAATGAGCAGTTCTTC.

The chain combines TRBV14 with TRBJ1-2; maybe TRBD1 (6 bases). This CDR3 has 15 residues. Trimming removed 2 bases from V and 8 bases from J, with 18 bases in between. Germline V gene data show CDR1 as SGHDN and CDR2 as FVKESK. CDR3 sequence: CASSQPGAGSDGYTF. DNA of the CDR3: TGTGCCAGCAGCCAACCAGGGGCGGGTTCGGACGGCTACACCTTC.